This entry is about one T cell receptor beta chain. The antigen is not known. The data originate from a study of identical twins. Study-level findings and limits: Beta out-of-frame sequences displayed a weaker excess of sharing between twins. Out-of-frame alpha sequences shared by twins showed excess low generation probability.

A universal primer binding site was introduced by template switching. The final cDNA contained unique molecular identifiers. MiXCR was run by TCRdb on the 5' RACE reads, yielding one entry per CDR3 protein. The sample includes hundreds of thousands of distinct CDR3 sequences, approximately 9% seen only once; the top ten take 4% to 6%. CDR3 size: 15 residues. Trimming took 0 bases from V and 7 from J, leaving 12 bases between them. CDR1 is WSHSY and CDR2 is SAAADI in the germline V gene. Sequencing input: memory (CD45RO+) T cells sorted from blood. The receptor was derived from a woman between 18 and 29 years old in good health. The chain joins TRBV10-2 to TRBJ1-4, with no clear D. This chain's CDR3 is CASSESWAKSEKLFF. DNA for the CDR3: TGCGCCAGCAGTGAGTCCTGGGCCAAGAGTGAAAAACTGTTTTTT.